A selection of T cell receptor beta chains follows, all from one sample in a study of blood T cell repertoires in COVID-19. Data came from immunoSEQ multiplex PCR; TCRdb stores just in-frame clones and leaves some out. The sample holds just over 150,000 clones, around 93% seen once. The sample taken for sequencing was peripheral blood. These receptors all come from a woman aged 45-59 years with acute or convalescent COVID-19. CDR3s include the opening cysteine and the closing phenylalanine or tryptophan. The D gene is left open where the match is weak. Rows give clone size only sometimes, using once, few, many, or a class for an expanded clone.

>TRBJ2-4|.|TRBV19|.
CASSIGGRDTPVKNIQYF
TGTGCCAGTAGTATAGGAGGGCGGGATACTCCAGTCAAAAACATTCAGTACTTC
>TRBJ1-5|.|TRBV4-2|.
CASSQREGVGQPQHF
TGTGCCAGCAGCCAGAGAGAGGGGGTAGGCCAGCCCCAGCATTTT
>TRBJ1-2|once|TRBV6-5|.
CASSYSSPTGGYTF
TGTGCCAGCAGTTACTCGAGCCCCACGGGTGGCTACACCTTC
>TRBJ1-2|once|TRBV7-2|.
CASSPDSYGYTF
TGTGCCAGCAGCCCGGACAGCTATGGCTACACCTTC
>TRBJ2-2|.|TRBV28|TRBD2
CASSPRRGGSGELFF
TGTGCCAGCAGTCCGCGGAGGGGAGGGTCCGGGGAGCTGTTTTTT
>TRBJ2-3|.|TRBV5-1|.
CASTPRGGTDTQYF
TGCGCCAGCACCCCGAGGGGGGGAACAGATACGCAGTATTTT
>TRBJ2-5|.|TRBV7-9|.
CASGPGQYQETQYF
TGTGCCAGCGGCCCAGGACAGTACCAAGAGACCCAGTACTTC
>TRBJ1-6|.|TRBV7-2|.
CASSLENSPLHF
TGTGCCAGCAGTTTGGAGAATTCACCCCTCCACTTT
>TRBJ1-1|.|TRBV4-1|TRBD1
CASSQEQGGNTEAFF
TGCGCCAGCAGCCAAGAGCAAGGGGGCAACACTGAAGCTTTCTTT
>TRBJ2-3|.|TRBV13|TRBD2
CASSSPGLAGDLDTQYF
TGTGCCAGCAGCTCGCCCGGACTAGCGGGAGATTTGGATACGCAGTATTTT
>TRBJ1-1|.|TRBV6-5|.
CASSYSAGVLIAEAFF
TGTGCCAGCAGTTACTCGGCCGGGGTATTGATCGCTGAAGCTTTCTTT
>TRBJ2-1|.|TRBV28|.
CASSSGQSSYNEQFF
TGTGCCAGCAGTTCCGGACAGAGCTCCTACAATGAGCAGTTCTTC
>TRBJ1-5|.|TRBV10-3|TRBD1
CAIRGQGDQPQHF
TGTGCCATCAGGGGACAGGGGGATCAGCCCCAGCATTTT
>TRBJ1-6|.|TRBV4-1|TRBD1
CASSQTGQESSYNSPLHF
TGCGCCAGCAGCCAAACGGGACAGGAGAGCTCCTATAATTCACCCCTCCACTTT
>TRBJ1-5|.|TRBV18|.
CASSPSVNQPQHF
TGTGCCAGCTCACCTTCAGTGAATCAGCCCCAGCATTTT
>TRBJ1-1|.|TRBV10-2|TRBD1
CASTNSRQGGTEAFF
TGCGCCAGCACCAACTCACGACAGGGGGGGACTGAAGCTTTCTTT
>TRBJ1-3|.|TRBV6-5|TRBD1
CASSPTGVGNTIYF
TGTGCCAGCAGTCCGACAGGGGTCGGAAACACCATATATTTT
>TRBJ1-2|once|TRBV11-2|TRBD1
CASSVDRGPNYGYTF
TGTGCCAGCAGCGTCGACAGGGGCCCAAACTATGGCTACACCTTC
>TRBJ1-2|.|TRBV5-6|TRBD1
CASSILPGQDNYGYTF
TGTGCCAGCAGCATCCTGCCGGGACAGGATAACTATGGCTACACCTTC
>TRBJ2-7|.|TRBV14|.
CASSPLGSASYEQYF
TGTGCCAGCAGCCCTCTAGGCAGCGCCTCCTACGAGCAGTACTTC
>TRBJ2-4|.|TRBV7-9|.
CASSSDRKNIQYF
TGTGCCAGCAGCTCCGACAGAAAAAACATTCAGTACTTC
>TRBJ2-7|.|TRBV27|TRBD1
CASRPGTGEGEQYF
TGTGCCAGCAGGCCGGGGACAGGGGAAGGAGAGCAGTACTTC
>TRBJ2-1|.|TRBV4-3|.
CASSQPPRNEQFF
TGCGCCAGCAGCCAACCCCCCCGCAATGAGCAGTTCTTC
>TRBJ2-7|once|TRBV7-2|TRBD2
CASRYETSGRAYEQYF
TGTGCCAGCAGATATGAGACTAGCGGGAGGGCCTACGAGCAGTACTTC
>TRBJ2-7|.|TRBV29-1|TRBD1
CSVEELGDRESYEQYF
TGCAGCGTTGAAGAACTAGGTGACAGGGAGTCCTACGAGCAGTACTTC
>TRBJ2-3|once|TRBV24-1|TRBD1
CATSDRGQGSNTDTQYF
TGTGCCACCAGTGACCGGGGACAGGGCTCAAACACAGATACGCAGTATTTT
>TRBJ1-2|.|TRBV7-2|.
CASSRRVPPYGYTF
TGTGCCAGCAGCCGCAGGGTACCTCCCTATGGCTACACCTTC
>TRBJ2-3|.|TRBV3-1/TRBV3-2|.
CASSPPIRVDTQYF
TGTGCCAGCAGCCCCCCTATTCGGGTGGATACGCAGTATTTT
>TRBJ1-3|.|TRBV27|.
CASKRDGGSGNTIYF
TGTGCCAGCAAACGGGACGGGGGCTCTGGAAACACCATATATTTT
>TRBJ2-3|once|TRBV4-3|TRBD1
CASSHPGQGYDTQYF
TGCGCCAGCAGCCACCCGGGACAGGGATATGATACGCAGTATTTT
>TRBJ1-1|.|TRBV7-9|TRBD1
CASRPTIRSNRGDTEAFF
TGTGCCAGCAGGCCCACAATACGTTCTAACAGGGGTGACACTGAAGCTTTCTTT
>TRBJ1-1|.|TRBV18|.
CASSPQSLDTEAFF
TGTGCCAGCTCTCCGCAGTCTTTGGACACTGAAGCTTTCTTT
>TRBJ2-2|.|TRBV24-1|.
CATSDFEDPGELFF
TGTGCCACCAGTGATTTTGAGGATCCCGGGGAGCTGTTTTTT
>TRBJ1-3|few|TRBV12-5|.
CASGLRGNTIYF
TGTGCTAGTGGTTTGCGTGGAAACACCATATATTTT
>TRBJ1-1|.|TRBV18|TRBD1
CASSSRGQGEAFF
TGTGCCAGCTCGTCCAGGGGACAGGGGGAAGCTTTCTTT
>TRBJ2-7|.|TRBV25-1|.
CASRRTGGRSEQYF
TGTGCCAGTCGTCGTACGGGGGGCAGAAGCGAGCAGTACTTC
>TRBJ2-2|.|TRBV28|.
CASSTGHTNTGELFF
TGTGCCAGCAGTACGGGACACACTAACACCGGGGAGCTGTTTTTT
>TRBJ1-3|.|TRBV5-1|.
CASSPGFAEEKSGNTIYF
TGCGCCAGCAGCCCTGGATTTGCGGAGGAAAAGTCTGGAAACACCATATATTTT
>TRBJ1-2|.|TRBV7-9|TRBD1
CASSPTGDPGYTF
TGTGCCAGCAGCCCTACAGGGGACCCCGGCTACACCTTC
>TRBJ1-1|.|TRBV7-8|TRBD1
CASSASQGQNTEAFF
TGTGCCAGCAGCGCCTCACAGGGGCAGAACACTGAAGCTTTCTTT
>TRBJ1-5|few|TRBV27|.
CASSLSVDQPQHF
TGTGCCAGCAGTTTATCGGTAGATCAGCCCCAGCATTTT
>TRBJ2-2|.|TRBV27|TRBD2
CASSFSGSPPGELFF
TGTGCCAGCAGTTTTAGCGGGAGTCCCCCCGGGGAGCTGTTTTTT
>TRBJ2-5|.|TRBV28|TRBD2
CASSYFSSAAGEETQYF
TGTGCCAGCAGTTATTTCTCATCAGCCGCGGGAGAGGAGACCCAGTACTTC
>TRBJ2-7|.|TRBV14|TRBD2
CASSQRTSGRSYEQYF
TGTGCCAGCAGCCAAAGAACTAGCGGAAGATCCTACGAGCAGTACTTC
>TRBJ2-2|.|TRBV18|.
CASSPTVVFTGELFF
TGTGCCAGCTCACCCACGGTGGTCTTCACCGGGGAGCTGTTTTTT
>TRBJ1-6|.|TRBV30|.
CAWSWWRTDEYNSPLHF
TGTGCCTGGAGTTGGTGGAGGACAGATGAATATAATTCACCCCTCCACTTT
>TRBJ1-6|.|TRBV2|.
CASSREWGSPLHF
TGTGCCAGCAGCCGGGAATGGGGATCACCCCTCCACTTT
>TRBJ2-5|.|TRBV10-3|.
CATRAGHEETQYF
TGTGCCACCCGTGCGGGGCATGAGGAGACCCAGTACTTC
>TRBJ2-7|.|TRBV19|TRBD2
CASSILAGGGYEQYF
TGTGCCAGTAGTATACTGGCGGGGGGGGGCTACGAGCAGTACTTC
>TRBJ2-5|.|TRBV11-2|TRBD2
CASSPGTKETQYF
TGTGCCAGCAGTCCCGGGACTAAAGAGACCCAGTACTTC
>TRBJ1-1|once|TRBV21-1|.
CARLTEAFF
TGTGCCAGACTCACTGAAGCTTTCTTT
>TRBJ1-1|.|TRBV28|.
CASSPEQNMNTEAFF
TGTGCCAGCAGCCCTGAACAGAATATGAACACTGAAGCTTTCTTT
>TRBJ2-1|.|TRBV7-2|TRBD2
CASSQTSGGSSYNEQFF
TGTGCCAGCAGCCAGACTAGCGGGGGAAGCTCCTACAATGAGCAGTTCTTC
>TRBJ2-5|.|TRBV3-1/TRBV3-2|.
CASSQVWGPETQYF
TGTGCCAGCAGCCAAGTGTGGGGCCCCGAGACCCAGTACTTC
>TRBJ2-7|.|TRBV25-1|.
CASSELGEASEQYF
TGTGCCAGCAGTGAACTGGGTGAGGCATCCGAGCAGTACTTC